This T cell receptor beta chain was profiled in a study of blood T cell repertoires in COVID-19. Background on the study: T cells, B-cell-depleted T cells, or PBMCs provided the cDNA or gDNA that served as material.

There are 16 residues in the CDR3. The V end was cut by 5 bases, the J end by 3 bases, with 16 bases between. CDR1 is LNHDA and CDR2 is SQIVND in the germline V gene (reference sequence). Libraries were prepared by immunoSEQ multiplex PCR; TCRdb keeps only in-frame clonotypes and omits some of them. The table records approximately 300,000 clones, over 90% of them present only once. Within the 2 weeks before study entry, each person in the exposed group met a COVID-19 case. The rearrangement links TRBV19 to TRBJ2-2; tentatively, D is TRBD1 (5 bases). The source of this sequence is a woman aged 25 to 39 who had been exposed to COVID-19. What was sequenced was PBMCs or T cells enriched from blood (not recorded which). Here the CDR3 DNA reads TGTGCCAGTAGTGAGGCAGGGCGGCTTTACACCGGGGAGCTGTTTTTT. It specifies CASSEAGRLYTGELFF.